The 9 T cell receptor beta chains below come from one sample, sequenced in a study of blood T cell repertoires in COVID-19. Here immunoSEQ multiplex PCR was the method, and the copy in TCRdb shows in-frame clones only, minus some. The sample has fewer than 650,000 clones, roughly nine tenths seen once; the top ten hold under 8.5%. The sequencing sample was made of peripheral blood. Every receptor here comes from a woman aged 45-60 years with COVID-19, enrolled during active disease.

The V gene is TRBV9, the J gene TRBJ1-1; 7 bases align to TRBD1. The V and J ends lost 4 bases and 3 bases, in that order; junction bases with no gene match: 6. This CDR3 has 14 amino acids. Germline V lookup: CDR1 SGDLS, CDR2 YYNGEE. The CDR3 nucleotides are TGTGCCAGCAGCCCAAAGGGGACAGACACTGAAGCTTTCTTT. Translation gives CASSPKGTDTEAFF.

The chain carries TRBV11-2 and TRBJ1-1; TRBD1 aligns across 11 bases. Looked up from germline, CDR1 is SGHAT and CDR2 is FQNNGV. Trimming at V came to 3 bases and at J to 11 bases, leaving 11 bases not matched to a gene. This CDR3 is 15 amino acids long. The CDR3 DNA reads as TGTGCCAGCAGCTTGCGGACAGGGGGCGCACAGCACGCTTTCTTT. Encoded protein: CASSLRTGGAQHAFF.

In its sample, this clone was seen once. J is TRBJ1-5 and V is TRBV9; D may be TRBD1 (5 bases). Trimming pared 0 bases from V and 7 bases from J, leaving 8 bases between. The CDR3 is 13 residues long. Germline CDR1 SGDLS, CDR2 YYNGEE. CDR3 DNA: TGTGCCAGCAGCGTAGAGGAGGGGCAGCCCCAGCATTTT. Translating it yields CASSVEEGQPQHF.

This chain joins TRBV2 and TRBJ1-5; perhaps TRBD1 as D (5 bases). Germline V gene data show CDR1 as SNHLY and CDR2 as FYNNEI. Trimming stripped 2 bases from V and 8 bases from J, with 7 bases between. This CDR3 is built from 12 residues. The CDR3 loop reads CASSEWGEPQHF. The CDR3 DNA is TGTGCCAGCAGTGAATGGGGGGAGCCCCAGCATTTT. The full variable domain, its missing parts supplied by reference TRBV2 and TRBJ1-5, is EPEVTQTPSHQVTQMGQEVILRCVPISNHLYFYWYRQILGQKVEFLVSFYNNEISEKSEIFDDQFSVERPDGSNFTLKIRSTKLEDSAMYFCASSEWGEPQHFGDGTRLSIL.

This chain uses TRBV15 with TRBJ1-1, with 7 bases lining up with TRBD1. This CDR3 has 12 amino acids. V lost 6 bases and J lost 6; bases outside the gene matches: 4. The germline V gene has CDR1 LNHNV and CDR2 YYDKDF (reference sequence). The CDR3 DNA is TGTGCCACCAGACAGGGGCTGGCTGAAGCTTTCTTT. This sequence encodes CATRQGLAEAFF.

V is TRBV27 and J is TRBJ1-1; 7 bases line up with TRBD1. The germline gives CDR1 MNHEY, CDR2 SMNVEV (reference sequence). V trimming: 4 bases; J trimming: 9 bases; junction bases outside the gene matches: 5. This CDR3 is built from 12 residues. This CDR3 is CASSSYRGQAFF. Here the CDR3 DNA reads TGTGCCAGCAGTTCGTACAGGGGTCAAGCTTTCTTT.

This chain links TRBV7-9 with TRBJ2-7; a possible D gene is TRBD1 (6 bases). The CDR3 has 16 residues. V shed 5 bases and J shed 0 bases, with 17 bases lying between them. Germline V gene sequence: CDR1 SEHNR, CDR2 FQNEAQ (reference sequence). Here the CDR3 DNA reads TGTGCCAGCAGCCCTAGCTTGGGACAAAACTCCTACGAGCAGTACTTC. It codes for CASSPSLGQNSYEQYF.

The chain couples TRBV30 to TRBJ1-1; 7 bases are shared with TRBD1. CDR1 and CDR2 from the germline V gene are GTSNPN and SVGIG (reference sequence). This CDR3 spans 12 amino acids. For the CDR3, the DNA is TGTGCTTGGGACAGCCCGAACACTGAAGCTTTCTTT. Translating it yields CAWDSPNTEAFF.

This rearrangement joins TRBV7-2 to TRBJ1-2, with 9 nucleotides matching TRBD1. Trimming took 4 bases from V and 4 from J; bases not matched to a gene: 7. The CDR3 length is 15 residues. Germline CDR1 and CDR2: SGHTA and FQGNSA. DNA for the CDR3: TGTGCCAGCAGCTCCTCGACAGGGGGAGGCTATGGCTACACCTTC. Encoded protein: CASSSSTGGGYGYTF.